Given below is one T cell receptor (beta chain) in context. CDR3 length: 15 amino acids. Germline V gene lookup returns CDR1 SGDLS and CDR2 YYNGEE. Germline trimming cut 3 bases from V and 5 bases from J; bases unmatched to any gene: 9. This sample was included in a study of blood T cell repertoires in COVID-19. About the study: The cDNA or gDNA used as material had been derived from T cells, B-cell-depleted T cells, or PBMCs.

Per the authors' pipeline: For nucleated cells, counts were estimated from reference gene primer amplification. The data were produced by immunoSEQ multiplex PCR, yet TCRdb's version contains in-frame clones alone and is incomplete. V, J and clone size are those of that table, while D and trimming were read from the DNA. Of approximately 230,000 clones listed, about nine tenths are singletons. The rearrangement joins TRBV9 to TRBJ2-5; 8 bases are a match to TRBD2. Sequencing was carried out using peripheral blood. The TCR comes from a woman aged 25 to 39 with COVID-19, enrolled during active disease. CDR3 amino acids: CASSAQRGRVETQYF. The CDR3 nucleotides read TGTGCCAGCAGCGCCCAGCGGGGGCGGGTTGAGACCCAGTACTTC.